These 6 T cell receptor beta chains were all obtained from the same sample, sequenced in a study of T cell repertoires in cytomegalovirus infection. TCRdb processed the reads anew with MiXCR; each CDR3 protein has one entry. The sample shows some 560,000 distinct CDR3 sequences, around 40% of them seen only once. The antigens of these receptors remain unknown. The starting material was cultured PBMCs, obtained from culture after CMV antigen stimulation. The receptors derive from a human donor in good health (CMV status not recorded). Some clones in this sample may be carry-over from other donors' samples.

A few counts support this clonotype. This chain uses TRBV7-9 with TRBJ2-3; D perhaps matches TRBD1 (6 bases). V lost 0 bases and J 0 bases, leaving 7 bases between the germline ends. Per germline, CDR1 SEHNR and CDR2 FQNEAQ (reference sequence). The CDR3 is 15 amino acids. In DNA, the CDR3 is TGTGCCAGCAGCTTAGCGCAGGGGAGCACAGATACGCAGTATTTT. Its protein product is CASSLAQGSTDTQYF.

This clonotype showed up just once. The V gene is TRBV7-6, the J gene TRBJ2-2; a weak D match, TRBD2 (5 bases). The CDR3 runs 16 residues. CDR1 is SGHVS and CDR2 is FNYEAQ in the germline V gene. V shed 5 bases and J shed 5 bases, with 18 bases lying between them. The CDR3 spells CASSEIPGSPTGELFF. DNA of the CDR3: TGTGCCAGCAGCGAGATACCGGGAAGTCCGACCGGGGAGCTGTTTTTT.

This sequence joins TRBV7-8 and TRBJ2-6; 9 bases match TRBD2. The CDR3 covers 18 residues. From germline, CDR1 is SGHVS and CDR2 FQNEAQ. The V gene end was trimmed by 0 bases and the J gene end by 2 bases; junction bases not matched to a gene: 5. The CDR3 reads CASSLAPGLAAGANVLTF. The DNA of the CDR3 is TGTGCCAGCAGCTTAGCGCCGGGACTAGCTGCTGGGGCCAACGTCCTGACTTTC.

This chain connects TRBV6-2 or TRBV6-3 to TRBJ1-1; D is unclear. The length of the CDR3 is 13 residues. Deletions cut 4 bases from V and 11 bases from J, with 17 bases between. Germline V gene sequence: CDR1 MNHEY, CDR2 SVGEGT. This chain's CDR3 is CASSFTVPLRAFF. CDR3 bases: TGTGCCAGCAGTTTCACAGTGCCCCTGAGGGCTTTCTTT.

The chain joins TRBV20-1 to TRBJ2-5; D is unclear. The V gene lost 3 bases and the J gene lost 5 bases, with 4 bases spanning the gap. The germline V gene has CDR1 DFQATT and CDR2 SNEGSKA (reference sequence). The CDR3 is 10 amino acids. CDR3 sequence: CSASWETQYF. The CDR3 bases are TGCAGTGCTAGTTGGGAGACCCAGTACTTC.

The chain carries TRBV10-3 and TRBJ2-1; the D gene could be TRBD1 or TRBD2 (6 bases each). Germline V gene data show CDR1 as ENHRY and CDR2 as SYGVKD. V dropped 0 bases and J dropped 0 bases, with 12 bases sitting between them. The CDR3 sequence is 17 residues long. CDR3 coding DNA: TGTGCCATCAGTGAGTCGGGGGGCGTAGGCTCCTACAATGAGCAGTTCTTC. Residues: CAISESGGVGSYNEQFF.